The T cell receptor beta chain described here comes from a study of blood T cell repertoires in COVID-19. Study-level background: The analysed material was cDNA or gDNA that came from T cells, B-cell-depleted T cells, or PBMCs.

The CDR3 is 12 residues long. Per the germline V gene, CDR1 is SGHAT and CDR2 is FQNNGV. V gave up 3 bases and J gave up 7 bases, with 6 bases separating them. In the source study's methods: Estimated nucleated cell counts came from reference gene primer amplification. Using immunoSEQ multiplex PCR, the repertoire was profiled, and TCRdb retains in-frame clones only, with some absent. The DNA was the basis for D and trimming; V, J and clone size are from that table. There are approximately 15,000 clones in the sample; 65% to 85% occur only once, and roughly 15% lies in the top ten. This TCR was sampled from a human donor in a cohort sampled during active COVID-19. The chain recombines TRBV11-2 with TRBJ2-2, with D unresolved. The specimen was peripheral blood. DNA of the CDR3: TGTGCCAGCAGCTTTTTTAGCGGGGAGCTGTTTTTT. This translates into CASSFFSGELFF.